The 11 T cell receptor beta chains listed next were all sequenced from one sample in a study of CD8+ T cells in alopecia areata. As the sequencing template, cDNA was produced by extracting RNA and reverse transcribing it. Sequencing was performed with immunoSEQ multiplex PCR; in TCRdb, only in-frame clones are kept and a portion is missing. The sample has about 64,000 clones, about 44% seen once; the top ten hold around 54%. Sample: NKG2D-low CD8+ T cells sorted from blood. The source is a human donor with alopecia areata.

This sequence joins TRBV27 and TRBJ2-7, with 7 bases matching TRBD2. CDR1 and CDR2 (germline): MNHEY, SMNVEV (reference sequence). The CDR3 has 14 residues. With 3 bases clipped from V and 0 bases from J, the junction kept 2 bases outside the gene matches. The CDR3 spells CASSFSGGSYEQYF. The CDR3, as DNA: TGTGCCAGCAGTTTTTCGGGGGGCTCCTACGAGCAGTACTTC.

J is TRBJ2-7 and V is TRBV12-5; D is perhaps TRBD1 (5 bases). Germline CDR1 and CDR2: LGHNT and FRNRAP. Trimming took off 4 bases at V and 5 bases at J, with 6 bases between the two ends. The CDR3 spans 11 residues. The DNA of the CDR3 is TGTGCTAGTGGTTCAGGGAACGAGCAGTACTTC. This gives the protein CASGSGNEQYF.

The rearrangement links TRBV4-1 to TRBJ2-2, with D hard to call. The CDR3 is 14 amino acids. V was pared by 1 base and J by 1 base, with 4 bases between. Germline loops: CDR1 MGHRA, CDR2 YSYEKL. CDR3 loop: CASSQVGNTGELFF. CDR3 bases: TGCGCCAGCAGCCAAGTCGGGAACACCGGGGAGCTGTTTTTT.

In its sample, this clone was seen a few times. This chain uses TRBV11-1 with TRBJ2-7; TRBD2 might be the D (6 bases). The germline V and J ends were trimmed by 3 bases and 0 bases, with 12 bases remaining between them. This CDR3 is built from 15 residues. Germline CDR1 reads SGHAT; CDR2 reads FQDESV (reference sequence). The DNA of the CDR3 is TGTGCCAGCAGCTTCCGGGACTTTGGCTCCTACGAGCAGTACTTC. This gives the protein CASSFRDFGSYEQYF.

The chain links TRBV5-6 to TRBJ2-1; tentatively, D is TRBD2 (6 bases). Germline loops: CDR1 SGHDT, CDR2 YYEEEE. Trimming removed 3 bases at V and 7 bases at J, with 14 bases between. The CDR3 length is 14 residues. The DNA of the CDR3 is TGTGCCAGCAGCTCGGGTTTCGGGGGTAATGAGCAGTTCTTC. This translates into CASSSGFGGNEQFF.

This sequence joins TRBV5-4 and TRBJ1-1, with no clear D. The CDR3 sequence is 15 residues long. CDR1 and CDR2 (germline): SGHNT, YYREEE (reference sequence). Trimming shortened V by 2 bases and J by 5 bases, and 16 bases separated the two germline ends. For the CDR3, the DNA is TGTGCCAGCAGCTTCAAACGTGAGAGGAGGACTGAAGCTTTCTTT. It codes for CASSFKRERRTEAFF.

This clone was seen only a few times. The chain is built from TRBV29-1 and TRBJ2-7; 10 bases fit TRBD1. The CDR3 runs to 15 residues. V was clipped by 4 bases and J by 1 base; unmatched bases: 7. Germline V CDR1 and CDR2: SQVTM, ANQGSEA. The CDR3 here is CSVGPGTGESYEQYF. Written as DNA, the CDR3 is TGCAGCGTTGGACCCGGGACAGGGGAGTCCTACGAGCAGTACTTC.

Note on this clone: One end of the junction fails to match germline, which may point to a read error. The chain combines TRBV9 with TRBJ2-1, with TRBD2 matching 10 bases. The germline gives CDR1 SGDLS, CDR2 YYNGEE. The CDR3 runs to 15 residues. CDR3 in amino acids: CASSEQTSGSNEQFF. CDR3 DNA sequence: TGTGCTAGCAGCGAACAGACTAGCGGGTCCAATGAGCAGTTCTTC.

The chain joins TRBV13 to TRBJ1-2; tentative D call: TRBD1 (5 bases). From germline, CDR1 is PRHDT and CDR2 FYEKMQ (reference sequence). The CDR3 covers 16 residues. V was trimmed by 4 bases and J by 5 bases, leaving 20 bases between them. CDR3 DNA: TGTGCCAGCAGCTCTCCCGGGGCCCGCGGAAGGTATGGCTACACCTTC. Its translation: CASSSPGARGRYGYTF. The full variable domain, in which reference TRBV13 and TRBJ1-2 provide the parts outside the CDR3, is AAGVIQSPRHLIKEKRETATLKCYPIPRHDTVYWYQQGPGQDPQFLISFYEKMQSDKGSIPDRFSAQQFSDYHSELNMSSLELGDSALYFCASSSPGARGRYGYTFGSGTRLTVV.

V gene TRBV29-1 combines with J gene TRBJ2-7, with unresolved D. Trimming took off 0 bases at V and 5 bases at J, with 14 bases between the two ends. The CDR3 is made up of 14 amino acids. From germline, CDR1 is SQVTM and CDR2 ANQGSEA. The CDR3 spells CSVEDNRGGDEQYF. CDR3 nucleotide sequence: TGCAGCGTTGAAGATAACCGCGGTGGGGACGAGCAGTACTTC.

This chain's CDR3 is CASIDRVHEQFF. The CDR3 DNA reads TGTGCCAGCATTGACAGGGTCCATGAGCAGTTCTTC. The chain has TRBV2 and TRBJ2-1; 7 bases align to TRBD1. V was clipped by 7 bases and J by 8 bases; unmatched bases: 5. CDR1 and CDR2 (germline): SNHLY, FYNNEI. This CDR3 region has 12 residues. Combining the CDR3 with reference TRBV2 and TRBJ2-1 gives the whole variable domain EPEVTQTPSHQVTQMGQEVILRCVPISNHLYFYWYRQILGQKVEFLVSFYNNEISEKSEIFDDQFSVERPDGSNFTLKIRSTKLEDSAMYFCASIDRVHEQFFGPGTRLTVL.